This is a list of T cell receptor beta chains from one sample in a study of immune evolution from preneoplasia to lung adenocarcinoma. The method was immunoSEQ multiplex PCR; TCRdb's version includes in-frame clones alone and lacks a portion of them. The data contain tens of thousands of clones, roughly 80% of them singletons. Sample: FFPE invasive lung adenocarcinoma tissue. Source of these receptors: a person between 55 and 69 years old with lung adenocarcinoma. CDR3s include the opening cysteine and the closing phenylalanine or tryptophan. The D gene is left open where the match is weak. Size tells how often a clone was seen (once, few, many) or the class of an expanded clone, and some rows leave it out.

cdr3_aa: CSVEDRTSGRAYEQYF
cdr3_nt: TGCAGCGTTGAAGATAGGACTAGCGGGAGGGCCTACGAGCAGTACTTC
clone_size: -
v_call: TRBV29-1
d_call: TRBD2
j_call: TRBJ2-7

cdr3_aa: CASSLGGFGLNTEAFF
cdr3_nt: TGTGCCAGCAGCTTAGGGGGGTTTGGGTTGAACACTGAAGCTTTCTTT
clone_size: -
v_call: TRBV7-9
d_call: -
j_call: TRBJ1-1

cdr3_aa: CATRGGFWNEQFF
cdr3_nt: TGTGCCACCAGAGGAGGGTTTTGGAATGAGCAGTTCTTC
clone_size: -
v_call: TRBV28
d_call: -
j_call: TRBJ2-1

cdr3_aa: CASSPSERGSNTGELFF
cdr3_nt: TGTGCCAGCTCACCTTCGGAGCGGGGATCGAACACCGGGGAGCTGTTTTTT
clone_size: once
v_call: TRBV18
d_call: TRBD2
j_call: TRBJ2-2

cdr3_aa: CASSLASIQVNTEAFF
cdr3_nt: TGCGCCAGCAGCTTGGCCTCGATACAGGTGAACACTGAAGCTTTCTTT
clone_size: -
v_call: TRBV5-1
d_call: -
j_call: TRBJ1-1

cdr3_aa: CASSLETAGGGYTF
cdr3_nt: TGCGCCAGCAGCTTGGAAACGGCCGGCGGCGGCTACACCTTC
clone_size: -
v_call: TRBV5-1
d_call: -
j_call: TRBJ1-2

cdr3_aa: CASSTGYRLAGELFF
cdr3_nt: TGTGCCAGCAGCACAGGGTACCGCCTCGCCGGGGAGCTGTTTTTT
clone_size: -
v_call: TRBV7-9
d_call: -
j_call: TRBJ2-2

cdr3_aa: CASSWGPSYEQYF
cdr3_nt: TGTGCCAGTAGTTGGGGGCCCTCCTACGAGCAGTACTTC
clone_size: -
v_call: TRBV19
d_call: -
j_call: TRBJ2-7

cdr3_aa: CAWIPGRRTGELFF
cdr3_nt: TGTGCCTGGATACCAGGCAGGCGAACCGGGGAGCTGTTTTTT
clone_size: once
v_call: TRBV30
d_call: -
j_call: TRBJ2-2

cdr3_aa: CAVGRVYEKLFF
cdr3_nt: TGTGCCGTCGGGAGGGTCTATGAAAAACTGTTTTTT
clone_size: once
v_call: TRBV6-1
d_call: -
j_call: TRBJ1-4

cdr3_aa: CASSPEGPGGSEQYF
cdr3_nt: TGTGCCAGCTCACCAGAGGGGCCAGGAGGCTCCGAGCAGTACTTC
clone_size: -
v_call: TRBV18
d_call: -
j_call: TRBJ2-7

cdr3_aa: CASSLIRGGRPEAFF
cdr3_nt: TGTGCCAGCAGCCTGATCAGGGGGGGTAGGCCTGAAGCTTTCTTT
clone_size: -
v_call: TRBV11-2
d_call: TRBD1
j_call: TRBJ1-1

cdr3_aa: CASSNGPGNTIYF
cdr3_nt: TGTGCCAGCAGCAACGGGCCCGGAAACACCATATATTTT
clone_size: -
v_call: TRBV6-5
d_call: -
j_call: TRBJ1-3

cdr3_aa: CASSIGTSGSGDTQYF
cdr3_nt: TGCGCCAGCAGCATAGGGACTAGCGGGAGTGGAGATACGCAGTATTTT
clone_size: -
v_call: TRBV5-1
d_call: TRBD2
j_call: TRBJ2-3

cdr3_aa: CASSTRDRVNTEAFF
cdr3_nt: TGTGCCAGCAGCACTCGGGACAGGGTAAACACTGAAGCTTTCTTT
clone_size: -
v_call: TRBV7-9
d_call: TRBD1
j_call: TRBJ1-1

cdr3_aa: CASSRKGAYEQFF
cdr3_nt: TGTGCCAGCAGCCGGAAGGGGGCGTATGAGCAGTTCTTC
clone_size: -
v_call: TRBV5-4
d_call: TRBD1
j_call: TRBJ2-1

cdr3_aa: CASSRTSGNNEQFF
cdr3_nt: TGTGCCAGCAGTCGGACTAGCGGAAACAATGAGCAGTTCTTC
clone_size: -
v_call: TRBV7-2
d_call: TRBD2
j_call: TRBJ2-1

cdr3_aa: CASSSNSGMGYNEQFF
cdr3_nt: TGCGCCAGCAGCTCTAATAGCGGGATGGGGTACAATGAGCAGTTCTTC
clone_size: -
v_call: TRBV5-1
d_call: TRBD2
j_call: TRBJ2-1

cdr3_aa: CANERPGLRYKINTEAFF
cdr3_nt: TGCGCCAACGAAAGGCCAGGACTCCGATACAAAATAAACACTGAAGCTTTCTTT
clone_size: -
v_call: TRBV10-1
d_call: -
j_call: TRBJ1-1

cdr3_aa: CATSREGGIGLPGGEKLFF
cdr3_nt: TGTGCCACCAGCAGAGAAGGGGGGATCGGACTTCCTGGCGGTGAAAAACTGTTTTTT
clone_size: -
v_call: TRBV15
d_call: -
j_call: TRBJ1-4

cdr3_aa: CASGLGPGNTIYF
cdr3_nt: TGTGCTAGTGGTTTGGGGCCAGGAAACACCATATATTTT
clone_size: -
v_call: TRBV12-5
d_call: -
j_call: TRBJ1-3

cdr3_aa: CAIGGTPSYEQYF
cdr3_nt: TGTGCCATCGGCGGGACACCATCTTACGAGCAGTACTTC
clone_size: -
v_call: TRBV10-3
d_call: -
j_call: TRBJ2-7

cdr3_aa: CASSSNAWEGRSPPYEQYF
cdr3_nt: TGTGCCAGCAGCTCCAATGCCTGGGAGGGGCGATCACCTCCCTACGAGCAGTACTTC
clone_size: -
v_call: TRBV28
d_call: TRBD2
j_call: TRBJ2-7

cdr3_aa: CASSQGRQGVNEQYF
cdr3_nt: TGCGCCAGCAGCCAAGGACGCCAGGGGGTGAACGAGCAGTACTTC
clone_size: -
v_call: TRBV4-1
d_call: TRBD1
j_call: TRBJ2-7